The rows below give T cell receptor beta chains drawn from one sample of a study of blood T cell repertoires in COVID-19. This table comes from immunoSEQ multiplex PCR, and its TCRdb copy is limited to in-frame clones, with some not included. The sample gives more than 250,000 clones, more than 75% of which show up once; 2% to 2.5% is in the top ten. Sequencing used peripheral blood. All receptors derive from a young woman who had recovered from COVID-19. Both conserved end residues are part of each CDR3. Fields, in order: clone size, V gene, D gene, J gene, CDR3 protein, CDR3 DNA. A D gene is named only where the DNA matches it firmly. Clone size is stated in some rows and not others, as once, few, many or a class when expanded.

>.|TRBV30|.|TRBJ1-1
CAWTSDMNTEAFF
TGTGCCTGGACCTCTGACATGAACACTGAAGCTTTCTTT
>.|TRBV5-6|.|TRBJ2-7
CASSSGYGDYEQYF
TGTGCCAGCAGCTCAGGATACGGGGACTACGAGCAGTACTTC
>.|TRBV3-1/TRBV3-2|.|TRBJ1-2
CASSHGGPYIYGYTF
TGTGCCAGCAGCCATGGCGGGCCGTATATCTATGGCTACACCTTC
>.|TRBV12-5|TRBD1|TRBJ1-4
CASAPDRAGKLFF
TGTGCTAGTGCCCCCGACAGGGCCGGAAAACTGTTTTTT
>.|TRBV6-6|.|TRBJ2-3
CASRDNQGPYPDTQYF
TGTGCCAGCAGAGATAACCAGGGCCCTTACCCAGATACGCAGTATTTT
>.|TRBV5-1|TRBD2|TRBJ2-3
CASSLGLAGGDTQYF
TGCGCCAGCAGCCTGGGACTAGCGGGGGGAGATACGCAGTATTTT
>many|TRBV4-2|.|TRBJ2-7
CASSQDGRGDAEQYF
TGTGCCAGCAGCCAAGATGGTCGGGGAGATGCCGAGCAGTACTTC
>.|TRBV15|TRBD2|TRBJ2-1
CATSRRTSGSDEQFF
TGTGCCACCAGCAGGAGGACTAGCGGGAGTGATGAGCAGTTCTTC
>.|TRBV5-4|TRBD1|TRBJ2-4
CASSLLITGQMENIQYF
TGTGCCAGCAGCTTGCTAATAACGGGACAGATGGAAAACATTCAGTACTTC
>.|TRBV25-1|.|TRBJ1-5
CASGEGVQPQHF
TGTGCCAGCGGAGAGGGGGTTCAGCCCCAGCATTTT
>.|TRBV6-5|.|TRBJ1-5
CASSPSGYQPQHF
TGTGCCAGCAGTCCTTCGGGGTATCAGCCCCAGCATTTT
>.|TRBV18|TRBD1|TRBJ1-3
CASSSYRDRGGNTIYF
TGTGCCAGCTCATCGTACCGGGACAGGGGAGGAAACACCATATATTTT
>.|TRBV5-1|.|TRBJ1-1
CASSLTGLRGDTEAFF
TGCGCCAGCAGCTTGACAGGGTTGCGAGGGGACACTGAAGCTTTCTTT
>once|TRBV30|.|TRBJ2-7
CAWGGPYEQYF
TGTGCCTGGGGTGGGCCCTACGAGCAGTACTTC
>.|TRBV19|.|TRBJ2-2
CASSMSSGGPGELFF
TGTGCCAGTAGTATGTCCAGCGGCGGGCCCGGGGAGCTGTTTTTT
>.|TRBV6-6|TRBD1|TRBJ1-2
CASIDLRDRGLGGYTF
TGTGCCAGCATAGACTTAAGGGACAGGGGGCTAGGGGGCTACACCTTC
>.|TRBV6-5|.|TRBJ1-1
CASRDAGSPEAFF
TGTGCCAGCAGGGACGCAGGGTCGCCTGAAGCTTTCTTT
>.|TRBV21-1|.|TRBJ1-5
CASSKGRVGVRNQPQHF
TGTGCCAGCAGCAAAGGCAGGGTAGGTGTGCGCAATCAGCCCCAGCATTTT
>.|TRBV28|TRBD1|TRBJ1-1
CASRYRGVGTEAFF
TGTGCCAGCAGATACAGGGGAGTGGGCACTGAAGCTTTCTTT
>.|TRBV11-3|.|TRBJ2-1
CASSLVRGNEQFF
TGTGCCAGCAGCTTAGTTCGGGGTAATGAGCAGTTCTTC
>.|TRBV27|TRBD2|TRBJ2-1
CASKTSGYNEQFF
TGTGCCAGCAAGACTAGCGGCTACAATGAGCAGTTCTTC
>once|TRBV27|.|TRBJ2-2
CATMGPNTGELFF
TGTGCCACAATGGGGCCGAACACCGGGGAGCTGTTTTTT
>.|TRBV7-9|TRBD2|TRBJ2-1
CASSTSGTSKDEQFF
TGTGCCAGCAGCACCTCCGGGACTAGCAAGGATGAGCAGTTCTTC
>once|TRBV21-1|.|TRBJ2-1
CASDIWGRRYNEQFF
TGTGCCAGCGACATCTGGGGGCGGAGATACAATGAGCAGTTCTTC
>.|TRBV5-4|TRBD2|TRBJ2-7
CASSSIESGAPYEQYF
TGTGCCAGCAGCTCAATAGAAAGCGGGGCCCCCTACGAGCAGTACTTC
>.|TRBV24-1|TRBD2|TRBJ2-1
CATSDSGSGPYNEQFF
TGTGCCACCAGTGATTCGGGTAGCGGGCCCTACAATGAGCAGTTCTTC
>.|TRBV6-2/TRBV6-3|TRBD2|TRBJ2-7
CASSSRLAGNEQYF
TGTGCCAGCAGTTCCCGACTAGCGGGCAACGAGCAGTACTTC